The source of this T cell receptor (beta chain) is a study of T-cell reconstitution after alpha-beta-depleted transplantation in children. Molecular barcoding with unique molecular identifiers was used for the TCRbeta library. MiXCR was run by TCRdb on the PCR reads, yielding one entry per CDR3 protein. The sample shows 420,000 or so distinct CDR3 sequences, roughly a tenth of them seen only once. This clonotype has more than one count but fewer than ten. V lost 3 bases and J 2 bases, leaving 10 bases between the germline ends. Germline values: CDR1 DFQATT, CDR2 SNEGSKA (reference sequence). This CDR3 region has 13 residues.

The sequences come from PBMCs from the stem cell graft donor, collected from the stem cell graft. The chain couples TRBV20-1 to TRBJ1-1, with D maybe TRBD1 (5 bases). The source of this sequence is a human donor who donated a stem cell graft to a child with acute myeloid leukemia. In DNA, the CDR3 is TGCAGTGCTAGCGCGGACACCAACACTGAAGCTTTCTTT. Translated: CSASADTNTEAFF.